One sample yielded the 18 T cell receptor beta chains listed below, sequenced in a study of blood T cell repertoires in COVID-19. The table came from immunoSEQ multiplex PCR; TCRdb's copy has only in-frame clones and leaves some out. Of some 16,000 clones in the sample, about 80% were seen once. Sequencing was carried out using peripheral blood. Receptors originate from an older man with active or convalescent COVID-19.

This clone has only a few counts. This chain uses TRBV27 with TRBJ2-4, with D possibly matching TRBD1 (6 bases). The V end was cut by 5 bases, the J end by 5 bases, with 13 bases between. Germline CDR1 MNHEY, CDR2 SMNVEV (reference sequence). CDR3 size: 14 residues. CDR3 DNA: TGTGCCAGCAGTGGACAGCTCGGCGAAAACATTCAGTACTTC. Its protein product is CASSGQLGENIQYF.

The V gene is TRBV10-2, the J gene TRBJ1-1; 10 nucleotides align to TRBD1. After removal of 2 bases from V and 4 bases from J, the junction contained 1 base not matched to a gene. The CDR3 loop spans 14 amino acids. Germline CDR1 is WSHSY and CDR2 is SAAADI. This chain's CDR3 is CASSERTGGTEAFF. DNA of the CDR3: TGCGCCAGCAGTGAGAGGACAGGGGGCACTGAAGCTTTCTTT.

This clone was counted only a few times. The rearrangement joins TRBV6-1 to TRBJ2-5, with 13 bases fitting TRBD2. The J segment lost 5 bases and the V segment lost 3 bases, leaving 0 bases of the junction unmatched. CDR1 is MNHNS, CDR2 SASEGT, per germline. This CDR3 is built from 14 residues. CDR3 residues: CASSETSGRETQYF. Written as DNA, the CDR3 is TGTGCCAGCAGTGAGACTAGCGGGAGGGAGACCCAGTACTTC.

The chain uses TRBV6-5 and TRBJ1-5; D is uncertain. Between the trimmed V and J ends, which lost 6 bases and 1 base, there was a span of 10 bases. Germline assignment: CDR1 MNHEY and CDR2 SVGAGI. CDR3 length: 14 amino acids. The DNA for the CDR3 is TGTGCCAGCAGCAGAGGCTACAGCAATCAGCCCCAGCATTTT. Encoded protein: CASSRGYSNQPQHF.

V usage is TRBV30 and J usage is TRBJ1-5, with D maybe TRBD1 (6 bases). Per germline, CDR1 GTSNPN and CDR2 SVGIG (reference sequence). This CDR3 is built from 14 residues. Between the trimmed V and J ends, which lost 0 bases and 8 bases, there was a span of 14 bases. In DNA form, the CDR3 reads TGTGCCTGGAGTGTGAGGGGGGGCATTGAGCCCCAGCATTTT. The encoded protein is CAWSVRGGIEPQHF.

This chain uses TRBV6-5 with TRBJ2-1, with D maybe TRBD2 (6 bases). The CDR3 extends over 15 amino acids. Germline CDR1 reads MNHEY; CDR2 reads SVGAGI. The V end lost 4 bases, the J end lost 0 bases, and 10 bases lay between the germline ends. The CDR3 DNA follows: TGTGCCAGCAGTTGGACTACAAACTCCTACAATGAGCAGTTCTTC. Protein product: CASSWTTNSYNEQFF.

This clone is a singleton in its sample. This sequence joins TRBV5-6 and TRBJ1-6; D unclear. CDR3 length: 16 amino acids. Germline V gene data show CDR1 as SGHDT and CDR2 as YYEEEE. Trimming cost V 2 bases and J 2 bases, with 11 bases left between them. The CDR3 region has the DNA TGTGCCAGCAGCTTCCGGGTCCAGCCCTATAATTCACCCCTCCACTTT. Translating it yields CASSFRVQPYNSPLHF.

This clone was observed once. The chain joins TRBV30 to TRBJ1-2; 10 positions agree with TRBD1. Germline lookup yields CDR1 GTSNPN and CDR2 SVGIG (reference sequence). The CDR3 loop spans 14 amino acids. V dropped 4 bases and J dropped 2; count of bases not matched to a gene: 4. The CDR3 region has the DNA TGTGCCTGGAACGAGGGACAGGGGAACTATGGCTACACCTTC. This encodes CAWNEGQGNYGYTF.

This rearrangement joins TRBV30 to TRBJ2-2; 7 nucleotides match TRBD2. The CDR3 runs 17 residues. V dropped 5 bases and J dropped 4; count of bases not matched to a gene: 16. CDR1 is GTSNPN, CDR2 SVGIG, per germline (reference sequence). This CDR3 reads CAWVIEGGSLSTGELFF. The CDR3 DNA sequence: TGTGCCTGGGTTATTGAGGGCGGGAGTCTATCCACCGGGGAGCTGTTTTTT.

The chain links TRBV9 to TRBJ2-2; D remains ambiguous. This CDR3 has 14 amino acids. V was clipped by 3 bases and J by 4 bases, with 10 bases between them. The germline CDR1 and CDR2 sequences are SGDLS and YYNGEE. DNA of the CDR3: TGTGCCAGCAGCGCTAGTCTGGGCACCGGGGAGCTGTTTTTT. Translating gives CASSASLGTGELFF.

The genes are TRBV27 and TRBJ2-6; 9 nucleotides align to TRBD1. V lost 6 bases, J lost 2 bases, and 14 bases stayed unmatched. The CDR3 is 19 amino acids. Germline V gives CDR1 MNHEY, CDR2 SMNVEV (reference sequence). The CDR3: CASSGGTRQGGTGANVLTF. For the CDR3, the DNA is TGTGCCAGCAGCGGAGGGACCCGACAGGGGGGTACTGGGGCCAACGTCCTGACTTTC.

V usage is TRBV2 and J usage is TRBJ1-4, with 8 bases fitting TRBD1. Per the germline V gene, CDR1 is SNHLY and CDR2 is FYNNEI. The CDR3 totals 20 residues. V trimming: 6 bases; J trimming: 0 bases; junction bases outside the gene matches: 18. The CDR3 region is CASRETPARGRYTTNEKLFF. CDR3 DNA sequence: TGTGCCAGCAGAGAAACACCGGCCAGGGGGCGTTATACAACTAATGAAAAACTGTTTTTT.

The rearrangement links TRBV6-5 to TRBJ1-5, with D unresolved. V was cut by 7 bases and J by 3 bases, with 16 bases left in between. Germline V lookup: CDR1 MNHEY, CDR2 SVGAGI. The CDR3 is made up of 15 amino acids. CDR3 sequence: CASTGIGSLNQPQHF. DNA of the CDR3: TGTGCCAGCACCGGGATAGGGAGCCTCAATCAGCCCCAGCATTTT.

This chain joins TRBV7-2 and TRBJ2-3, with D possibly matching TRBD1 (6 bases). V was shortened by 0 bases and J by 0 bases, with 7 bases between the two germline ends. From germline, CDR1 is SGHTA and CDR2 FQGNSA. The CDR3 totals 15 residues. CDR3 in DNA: TGTGCCAGCAGCTTAGCGGGGGCTAGCACAGATACGCAGTATTTT. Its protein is CASSLAGASTDTQYF.

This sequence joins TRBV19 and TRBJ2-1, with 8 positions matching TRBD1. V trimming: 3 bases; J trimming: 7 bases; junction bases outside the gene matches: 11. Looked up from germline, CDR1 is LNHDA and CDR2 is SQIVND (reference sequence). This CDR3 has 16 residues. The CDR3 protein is CASSISSDRAGNEQFF. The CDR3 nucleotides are TGTGCCAGTAGTATCTCCTCGGACAGGGCGGGGAATGAGCAGTTCTTC.

The chain's CDR3 is CASSFRQRGGQETQYF. The CDR3 nucleotides are TGCGCCAGCAGCTTCCGACAGCGGGGAGGGCAAGAGACCCAGTACTTC. The chain is built from TRBV5-1 and TRBJ2-5; TRBD2 aligns across 7 bases. The germline CDR1 and CDR2 sequences are SGHRS and YFSETQ. The CDR3 contains 16 residues. V gave up 2 bases and J gave up 2 bases; unmatched junction bases: 9.

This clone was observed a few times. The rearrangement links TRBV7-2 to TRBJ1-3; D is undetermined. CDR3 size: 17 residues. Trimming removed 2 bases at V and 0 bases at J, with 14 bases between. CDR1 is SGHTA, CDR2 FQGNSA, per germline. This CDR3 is CASSLQSTTHSGNTIYF. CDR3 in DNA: TGTGCCAGCAGCTTACAGTCTACGACTCACTCTGGAAACACCATATATTTT.

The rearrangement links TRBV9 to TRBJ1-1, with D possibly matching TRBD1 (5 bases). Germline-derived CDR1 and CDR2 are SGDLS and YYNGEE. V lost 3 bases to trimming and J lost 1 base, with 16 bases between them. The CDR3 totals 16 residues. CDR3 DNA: TGTGCCAGCAGCGGAGGGCTTGGGGGGGAGAACACTGAAGCTTTCTTT. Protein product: CASSGGLGGENTEAFF.